This T cell receptor (beta chain) was retrieved from a study of blood T cells in healthy people across ages. A sample-barcoded 5' primer and a J-beta primer mix were used in a second PCR of roughly 7 to 11 cycles. TCRdb ran MiXCR on the 5' RACE reads and lists one entry per CDR3 protein. The sample lists about 1.8 million distinct CDR3 sequences, about 50% occurring once. Concerning this clonotype: The antigen is unknown.

Overall study findings and caveats: Strong correlation was found linking TCR beta diversity to naive T cell percentage. Any changes in expanded clonotypes were possibly confounded, as donor CMV status remained unknown. Relative to aged donors, long-lived donors carried more naive CD4+ cells and displayed higher diversity.

The TCR originated in a woman between 40 and 55 years old in good health. Sequenced sample: blood.

The CDR3, as DNA: TGCGCCAGCAGCTCTAGGTCCCGGGACAGGGCGACCGGCTACACCTTC. This gives the protein CASSSRSRDRATGYTF. The rearrangement uses TRBV5-1 and TRBJ1-2; 9 bases match TRBD1. V was pared by 3 bases and J by 8 bases, with 14 bases of the junction left unmatched. The CDR3 is made up of 16 amino acids. CDR1 and CDR2 (germline): SGHRS, YFSETQ.